The clone carrying this T cell receptor (beta chain) showed up just a few times. This specimen comes from a study of response to subunit inactivated influenza vaccine. TCRdb itself ran the RT-PCR reads through MiXCR, one entry per CDR3 protein. This table has about 700,000 distinct CDR3 sequences, 11% to 15% appearing once. The sequence was collected from a man between 45 and 60 years old who received an inactivated influenza vaccine. Sequenced material: PBMCs from blood, taken less than 15 days before vaccination.

This CDR3 is CASSTIHYEQYF. CDR3 nucleotide sequence: TGTGCCAGCAGCACCATCCACTACGAGCAGTACTTC. V usage is TRBV7-8 and J usage is TRBJ2-7; D gene uncertain. Trimming took off 5 bases at V and 3 bases at J, with 8 bases between the two ends. The CDR3 has 12 residues. CDR1 and CDR2 from the germline V gene are SGHVS and FQNEAQ.